These 27 T cell receptor beta chains originate from one sample sequenced in a study of T cells in Graves' hyperthyroidism and ophthalmopathy. The CDR3 regions of TCR beta were amplified from RNA transcripts. First-round RT-PCR targeting the TCR CDR3 was performed with the HTBI primer set. One entry per CDR3 protein, called by TCRdb with MiXCR from the multiplex PCR reads. The sample has roughly 750,000 distinct CDR3 sequences; about 15% are singletons. Material for sequencing was blood. All receptors derive from a man aged 18 to 30 with Graves' hyperthyroidism.

Here the CDR3 DNA reads TGTGCCACCAGCAGGGTCCGCGGACGTACGGGACTAGCGGTAAAAGAGACCCAGTACTTC. This encodes CATSRVRGRTGLAVKETQYF. J is TRBJ2-5 and V is TRBV15, with TRBD2 matching 11 bases. V lost 3 bases, J lost 3 bases, and 18 bases stayed unmatched. This CDR3 contains 20 residues. Germline values: CDR1 LNHNV, CDR2 YYDKDF (reference sequence).

J is TRBJ2-7 and V is TRBV7-3, with TRBD2 matching over 10 bases. Germline CDR1 SGHTA, CDR2 FQGTGA. Trimming at V came to 1 base and at J to 5 bases, leaving 5 bases not matched to a gene. The CDR3 is 15 amino acids. The CDR3 region has the DNA TGTGCCAGCAGCTTAAACCCAGGGACTAGCGACGAGCAGTACTTC. It encodes CASSLNPGTSDEQYF.

This clonotype was seen a handful of times. This sequence joins TRBV5-6 and TRBJ1-1; D gene uncertain. CDR1 and CDR2 (germline): SGHDT, YYEEEE. V lost 4 bases and J 4 bases, leaving 17 bases between the germline ends. There are 15 residues in the CDR3. The chain's CDR3 is CASSITPTVATEAFF. Here the CDR3 DNA reads TGTGCCAGCAGCATCACCCCGACCGTGGCCACTGAAGCTTTCTTT.

This sequence joins TRBV20-1 and TRBJ2-4; D possibly corresponds to TRBD2 (7 bases). The V gene's germline CDR1 is DFQATT and CDR2 SNEGSKA (reference sequence). Deletions cut 0 bases from V and 0 bases from J, with 15 bases between. This CDR3 is built from 17 residues. Here the CDR3 DNA reads TGCAGTGCTAGAGATCCGAGGGGGGGAATAGCCAAAAACATTCAGTACTTC. Translated, it gives CSARDPRGGIAKNIQYF.

This clonotype was seen a handful of times. The genes are TRBV29-1 and TRBJ2-7, with 8 bases identical to TRBD1. Germline V gene data show CDR1 as SQVTM and CDR2 as ANQGSEA. The V and J ends lost 7 bases and 6 bases, in that order; junction bases with no gene match: 11. CDR3 length: 13 residues. DNA for the CDR3: TGCAGCGCATCCGGGACAGGCTACTCCGAGCAGTACTTC. It codes for CSASGTGYSEQYF.

The chain is built from TRBV11-2 and TRBJ2-3, with D uncertain. The CDR3 extends over 12 amino acids. Germline V gene sequence: CDR1 SGHAT, CDR2 FQNNGV. V was cut by 3 bases and J by 6 bases, with 7 bases left in between. CDR3 in DNA: TGTGCCAGCAGCTTTATTCCCGATACGCAGTATTTT. Residues: CASSFIPDTQYF.

This clonotype was seen at least ten times. The V gene is TRBV7-2, the J gene TRBJ2-3; TRBD2 is a possible D gene (5 bases). CDR3 length: 21 amino acids. V was clipped by 4 bases and J by 3 bases, with 32 bases between them. Germline V gene data show CDR1 as SGHTA and CDR2 as FQGNSA. The CDR3 loop reads CASSSPGPANSRGGRTDTQYF. Written as DNA, the CDR3 is TGTGCCAGCAGCTCGCCCGGCCCCGCTAACAGTCGCGGCGGGCGAACAGATACGCAGTATTTT. Complete variable domain (other parts from reference TRBV7-2 and TRBJ2-3): GAGVSQSPSNKVTEKGKDVELRCDPISGHTALYWYRQSLGQGLEFLIYFQGNSAPDKSGLPSDRFSAERTGGSVSTLTIQRTQQEDSAVYLCASSSPGPANSRGGRTDTQYFGPGTRLTVL.

This clonotype appeared a few times. The chain is built from TRBV6-2 or TRBV6-3 and TRBJ2-7; 12 positions match TRBD2. CDR1 and CDR2 (germline): MNHEY, SVGEGT. The CDR3 sequence is 16 residues long. The V gene end was trimmed by 0 bases and the J gene end by 5 bases; junction bases not matched to a gene: 5. CDR3 amino acids: CASSYSGLAGRDEQYF. Written as DNA, the CDR3 is TGTGCCAGCAGTTACTCTGGACTAGCGGGACGGGACGAGCAGTACTTC.

V gene TRBV12-3 or TRBV12-4 combines with J gene TRBJ1-1, with 7 nucleotides matching TRBD1. This CDR3 has 15 amino acids. V dropped 10 bases and J dropped 0; count of bases not matched to a gene: 11. The CDR3 coding sequence is TGTGCCACCTCTATCCTGACAGGGATGAACACTGAAGCTTTCTTT. Amino acid sequence: CATSILTGMNTEAFF.

The chain is built from TRBV14 and TRBJ1-1; D gene ambiguous. V was pared by 3 bases and J by 7 bases, with 6 bases between. The length of the CDR3 is 11 residues. Germline V gene sequence: CDR1 SGHDN, CDR2 FVKESK. CDR3 nucleotides: TGTGCCAGCAGCCATCTTGATGAAGCTTTCTTT. It codes for CASSHLDEAFF.

This clonotype was observed many times. The rearrangement links TRBV20-1 to TRBJ2-1; no definite D call. This CDR3 region has 13 residues. Trimming cost V 3 bases and J 5 bases, with 11 bases left between them. Germline V gene data show CDR1 as DFQATT and CDR2 as SNEGSKA (reference sequence). CDR3 in DNA: TGCAGTGCTAGCGAGCCCCTCCACAATGAGCAGTTCTTC. This gives the protein CSASEPLHNEQFF.

This clonotype was observed at least ten times. The chain is built from TRBV28 and TRBJ2-7, with 7 bases identical to TRBD1. CDR3 length: 14 amino acids. Germline CDR1 reads MDHEN; CDR2 reads SYDVKM. Germline trimming cut 5 bases from V and 1 base from J; bases unmatched to any gene: 5. The CDR3 region has the DNA TGTGCCAGCAGTCCGACAGGGATTTCCTACGAGCAGTACTTC. As protein: CASSPTGISYEQYF.

The chain recombines TRBV18 with TRBJ2-7; D remains unclear. The V gene's germline CDR1 is KGHSH and CDR2 LQKENI. The V end lost 3 bases, the J end lost 0 bases, and 9 bases lay between the germline ends. This CDR3 has 14 amino acids. CDR3 bases: TGTGCCAGCTCACCTATAACATCCTCCTACGAGCAGTACTTC. Translated: CASSPITSSYEQYF.

In this sample, this clonotype turned up many times. The genes are TRBV20-1 and TRBJ2-7; D uncertain. This CDR3 has 11 amino acids. Germline V CDR1 and CDR2: DFQATT, SNEGSKA (reference sequence). Trimming stripped 4 bases from V and 5 bases from J, with 9 bases between. As DNA, the CDR3 is TGCAGTGCTATGGCGCGCGACGAGCAGTACTTC. Amino acid sequence: CSAMARDEQYF.

V usage is TRBV7-2 and J usage is TRBJ2-7; 12 bases map to TRBD2. Trimming cost V 1 base and J 4 bases; bases outside gene matches: 5. The CDR3 spans 16 residues. The germline gives CDR1 SGHTA, CDR2 FQGNSA. CDR3 coding DNA: TGTGCCAGCAGCTTAGGACTAGCGGGAGACTTTTACGAGCAGTACTTC. The encoded protein is CASSLGLAGDFYEQYF.

The table lists this clonotype with many counts. This sequence joins TRBV2 and TRBJ2-2; tentatively, D is TRBD2 (6 bases). The CDR3 totals 16 residues. V lost 7 bases to trimming and J lost 4 bases, with 19 bases between them. CDR1 is SNHLY and CDR2 is FYNNEI in the germline V gene. CDR3 residues: CASTPRAGSVTGELFF. The CDR3 nucleotides are TGTGCCAGCACCCCCCGGGCGGGAAGTGTCACCGGGGAGCTGTTTTTT.

This clonotype was recorded a few times. The gene calls are TRBV18 and TRBJ2-7; no clear D. V was pared by 2 bases and J by 0 bases, with 5 bases between. Germline V CDR1 and CDR2: KGHSH, LQKENI. The CDR3 extends over 13 amino acids. In DNA form, the CDR3 reads TGTGCCAGCTCACCAAGACTCTCCTACGAGCAGTACTTC. It codes for CASSPRLSYEQYF.

CDR3 in DNA: TGTGCCAGCAGCGGGAAACTGAACACTGAAGCTTTCTTT. It yields the protein CASSGKLNTEAFF. The V gene is TRBV7-6, the J gene TRBJ1-1; D not resolved. CDR1 and CDR2 (germline): SGHVS, FNYEAQ. The CDR3 extends over 13 amino acids. V shed 5 bases and J shed 0 bases, with 7 bases lying between them.

The rearrangement joins TRBV29-1 to TRBJ1-4; D uncertain. Per germline, CDR1 SQVTM and CDR2 ANQGSEA. This CDR3 spans 12 amino acids. Trimming shortened V by 6 bases and J by 5 bases, and 10 bases separated the two germline ends. Here the CDR3 DNA reads TGCAGCGTCAGGCTTAGGAATGAAAAACTGTTTTTT. Amino acids: CSVRLRNEKLFF.

This clonotype has at least ten counts. The chain carries TRBV28 and TRBJ2-5, with 11 bases aligning to TRBD2. J gave up 0 bases and V 5 bases, and 5 bases lay outside the gene matches. CDR1 is MDHEN, CDR2 SYDVKM, per germline. This CDR3 region has 16 residues. The CDR3 DNA sequence: TGTGCCAGCAGTCTGACTAGCGGGACGTACCAAGAGACCCAGTACTTC. The encoded protein is CASSLTSGTYQETQYF.

The chain combines TRBV9 with TRBJ2-3, with D possibly being TRBD1 or TRBD2 (6 bases each). CDR1 is SGDLS and CDR2 is YYNGEE in the germline V gene. The V end was cut by 3 bases, the J end by 0 bases, with 26 bases between. This CDR3 is built from 20 residues. The CDR3: CASSDPRGTPGGASTDTQYF. For the CDR3, the DNA is TGTGCCAGCAGCGATCCCAGGGGCACCCCCGGCGGGGCTAGCACAGATACGCAGTATTTT. Supplemented by reference TRBV9 and TRBJ2-3, the full variable domain reads DSGVTQTPKHLITATGQRVTLRCSPRSGDLSVYWYQQSLDQGLQFLIQYYNGEERAKGNILERFSAQQFPDLHSELNLSSLELGDSALYFCASSDPRGTPGGASTDTQYFGPGTRLTVL.

This clonotype was seen ten or more times. The V gene is TRBV28, the J gene TRBJ2-3; D call uncertain. The V gene's germline CDR1 is MDHEN and CDR2 SYDVKM. This CDR3 is built from 14 residues. Trimming stripped 6 bases from V and 4 bases from J, with 14 bases between. CDR3 DNA: TGTGCCAGCAGCCCAGACTCCCGCGCAGATACGCAGTATTTT. Translating gives CASSPDSRADTQYF.

The chain is built from TRBV6-1 and TRBJ2-7, with D uncertain. V was clipped by 8 bases and J by 0 bases, with 8 bases between them. The CDR3 contains 12 residues. CDR1 is MNHNS and CDR2 is SASEGT in the germline V gene. The CDR3 DNA sequence: TGTGCCAGCCGCCGGAACTCCTACGAGCAGTACTTC. This encodes CASRRNSYEQYF.

This chain links TRBV19 with TRBJ2-4; 8 bases match TRBD1. V dropped 6 bases and J dropped 6; count of bases not matched to a gene: 10. Germline V lookup: CDR1 LNHDA, CDR2 SQIVND (reference sequence). CDR3 length equals 15 residues. For the CDR3, the DNA is TGTGCCAGTAGCCCAAGGACAGGGTCGGGAAACATTCAGTACTTC. It specifies CASSPRTGSGNIQYF.

This clonotype was seen a few times. The V gene is TRBV29-1, the J gene TRBJ2-2; tentatively, D is TRBD2 (5 bases). Germline V CDR1 and CDR2: SQVTM, ANQGSEA. Trimming removed 5 bases from V and 3 bases from J, with 7 bases in between. This CDR3 region has 12 residues. This chain's CDR3 is CSVPRDTGELFF. The CDR3 DNA sequence: TGCAGCGTTCCGAGGGACACCGGGGAGCTGTTTTTT.

This clonotype was detected a few times. V gene TRBV5-6 combines with J gene TRBJ2-2, with TRBD1 identical over 9 bases. V shed 0 bases and J 4 bases; nucleotides not matched to a gene: 4. The CDR3 is 16 amino acids. Germline V gene sequence: CDR1 SGHDT, CDR2 YYEEEE. The CDR3 coding sequence is TGTGCCAGCAGCTTGGGGGACAGGGCGACCACCGGGGAGCTGTTTTTT. This gives the protein CASSLGDRATTGELFF.

This clonotype turned up a few times. The chain links TRBV12-3 or TRBV12-4 to TRBJ2-5; TRBD1 matches 9 bases. V shed 7 bases, J shed 5 bases, and the junction held 8 bases outside the gene matches. CDR3 length: 14 residues. The CDR3 here is CASTQGQGGETQYF. The CDR3 DNA is TGTGCCAGCACTCAGGGACAGGGTGGGGAGACCCAGTACTTC.